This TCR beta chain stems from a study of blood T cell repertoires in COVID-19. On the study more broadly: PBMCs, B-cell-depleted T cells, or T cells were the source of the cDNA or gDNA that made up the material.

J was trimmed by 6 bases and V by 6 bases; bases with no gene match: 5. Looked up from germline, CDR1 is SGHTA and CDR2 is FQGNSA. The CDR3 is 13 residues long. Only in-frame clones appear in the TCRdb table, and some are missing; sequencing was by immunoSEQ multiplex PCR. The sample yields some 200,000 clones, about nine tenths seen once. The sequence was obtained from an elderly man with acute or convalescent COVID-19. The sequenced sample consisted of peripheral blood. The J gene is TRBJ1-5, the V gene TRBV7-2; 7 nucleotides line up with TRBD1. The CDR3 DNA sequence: TGTGCCAGCAGTCCAGACAGGGTTCAGCCCCAGCATTTT. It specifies CASSPDRVQPQHF.